The clone carrying this T cell receptor (beta chain) is a singleton in its sample. Its specificity is unknown. The V segment lost 4 bases and the J segment 5 bases; nucleotides outside the gene matches: 8. Germline V lookup: CDR1 SGHRS, CDR2 YFSETQ. CDR3 size: 15 residues. This specimen comes from a study of T cell responses to AZD1222 COVID-19 vaccine. Measured with immunoSEQ multiplex PCR; TCRdb has only the in-frame clones, and not every one. Among roughly 160,000 clones, around nine tenths were seen once, and the ten largest hold less than 1.3%. Study-wide points: The breadth and depth of Spike-specific TCRs increased once two AZD1222 doses had been given. Across spike, vaccine-associated CD4 TCRs were found, dominant at 160-218 and 743-854.

Source: peripheral blood, taken 28 days after the second AZD1222 dose. The TCR originated in an adult who received the AZD1222 COVID-19 vaccine. The chain carries TRBV5-1 and TRBJ1-4; 7 bases map to TRBD1. CDR3: CASSPSGTANEKLFF. Written as DNA, the CDR3 is TGCGCCAGCAGCCCCTCCGGGACAGCGAATGAAAAACTGTTTTTT.